This is a list of T cell receptor beta chains from one sample in a study of blood T cell repertoires in COVID-19. Measured with immunoSEQ multiplex PCR; TCRdb has only the in-frame clones, and not every one. This sample yields about 230,000 clones, of which approximately 80% are seen a single time; 7.5% belongs to the top ten. The sequenced material came from peripheral blood. The source of these receptors is a woman of 80 years or more with COVID-19, enrolled during active disease. CDR3s include the opening cysteine and the closing phenylalanine or tryptophan. The order of the fields is clone size, V gene, J gene, D gene, CDR3 DNA, CDR3 protein. A D gene is named only where the DNA matches it firmly. Size is omitted from some rows. Given values are once, few, many or a class for expanded clones.

size: -; V: TRBV7-8; J: TRBJ1-1; D: -; DNA: TGTGCCAGCAGCTTAGAAAGGTTCGGGGCTTTCTTT; CDR3: CASSLERFGAFF
size: once; V: TRBV6-2/TRBV6-3; J: TRBJ2-1; D: -; DNA: TGTGCCAGCAGTTACTCGATTGGCGGGTACAATGAGCAGTTCTTC; CDR3: CASSYSIGGYNEQFF
size: -; V: TRBV18; J: TRBJ1-2; D: -; DNA: TGTGCCAGCTCACCAGGACATAATAACTATGGCTACACCTTC; CDR3: CASSPGHNNYGYTF
size: -; V: TRBV6-6; J: TRBJ2-7; D: TRBD2; DNA: TGTGCCAGCAGTTACGCTAGCGGGAACACCTACGAGCAGTACTTC; CDR3: CASSYASGNTYEQYF
size: once; V: TRBV10-3; J: TRBJ2-1; D: -; DNA: TGTGCCATCAGTGAGTCATCAGGGTTGAGTGAGCAGTTCTTC; CDR3: CAISESSGLSEQFF
size: -; V: TRBV6-6; J: TRBJ2-3; D: TRBD2; DNA: TGTGCCAGCAGGCAAGCGGGAGTGACAGATACGCAGTATTTT; CDR3: CASRQAGVTDTQYF
size: -; V: TRBV18; J: TRBJ2-2; D: -; DNA: TGTGCCAGCTCACCGTTCCGGCAGGGAAACACCGGGGAGCTGTTTTTT; CDR3: CASSPFRQGNTGELFF
size: -; V: TRBV2; J: TRBJ2-7; D: -; DNA: TGTGCCAGCGAAGCGGAGGTTGACGAGCAGTACTTC; CDR3: CASEAEVDEQYF
size: -; V: TRBV18; J: TRBJ2-7; D: -; DNA: TGTGCCAGCTCACCATTGGACCGGGGGAACGAGCAGTACTTC; CDR3: CASSPLDRGNEQYF
size: -; V: TRBV7-9; J: TRBJ1-4; D: -; DNA: TGTGCCAGCACCGGGCGGGCCGGGAAGGCTAATGAAAAACTGTTTTTT; CDR3: CASTGRAGKANEKLFF
size: once; V: TRBV11-2; J: TRBJ2-3; D: -; DNA: TGTGCCAGCAGCTTAGCTTACAGGGGGGGTCGAGATACGCAGTATTTT; CDR3: CASSLAYRGGRDTQYF
size: -; V: TRBV25-1; J: TRBJ2-2; D: -; DNA: TGTGCCAGCAGTGGGGGAGGACTGTTTTTT; CDR3: CASSGGGLFF
size: -; V: TRBV6-6; J: TRBJ2-1; D: -; DNA: TGTGCCAGCAGTTATCTAGACAATGAGCAGTTCTTC; CDR3: CASSYLDNEQFF
size: -; V: TRBV20-1; J: TRBJ2-7; D: TRBD2; DNA: TGCAGTGCTAGTGTCTTTACTAGCGGGCCTTCCTACGAGCAGTACTTC; CDR3: CSASVFTSGPSYEQYF
size: -; V: TRBV5-1; J: TRBJ1-4; D: -; DNA: TGCGCCAGCAGCTTGGGCGGGACTAATGAAAAACTGTTTTTT; CDR3: CASSLGGTNEKLFF
size: -; V: TRBV7-8; J: TRBJ1-2; D: -; DNA: TGTGCCAGCAGCCCGCTAGGGGGAACAGGCTATGGCTACACCTTC; CDR3: CASSPLGGTGYGYTF
size: few; V: TRBV20-1; J: TRBJ2-7; D: -; DNA: TGCAGTGCTGACAGGTCCAAGGAGCAGTACTTC; CDR3: CSADRSKEQYF
size: -; V: TRBV3-1/TRBV3-2; J: TRBJ1-2; D: TRBD1; DNA: TGTGCCAGCAGCCATATACAGGGGGCGCCCTCCTATGGCTACACCTTC; CDR3: CASSHIQGAPSYGYTF
size: -; V: TRBV30; J: TRBJ1-2; D: -; DNA: TGTGCCTGGAGTTTCGGACAGACCCCCGCCCTCACCTTC; CDR3: CAWSFGQTPALTF
size: -; V: TRBV11-3; J: TRBJ2-2; D: -; DNA: TGTGCCAGCAGCTCGGGCCCGGGAGCGGGGGAGCTGTTTTTT; CDR3: CASSSGPGAGELFF
size: -; V: TRBV10-3; J: TRBJ2-5; D: TRBD1; DNA: TGTGCCATCAGACACAGGGGACGGTCGGAGACCCAGTACTTC; CDR3: CAIRHRGRSETQYF
size: -; V: TRBV3-1/TRBV3-2; J: TRBJ1-6; D: TRBD1; DNA: TGTGCCAGCAGCCCCTACCTCTTCCAGGGGGAAAATTCACCCCTCCACTTT; CDR3: CASSPYLFQGENSPLHF
size: -; V: TRBV9; J: TRBJ2-1; D: TRBD2; DNA: TGTGCCAGCAGCGTAGAAACTAGCGGGAGGGCCAACAATGAGCAGTTCTTC; CDR3: CASSVETSGRANNEQFF
size: -; V: TRBV7-2; J: TRBJ2-3; D: -; DNA: TGTGCCAGCAGCCCCATCGGTGTGATAGATACGCAGTATTTT; CDR3: CASSPIGVIDTQYF
size: few; V: TRBV5-1; J: TRBJ1-1; D: -; DNA: TGCGCCAGCAGCTTACAATTTACAGGGCGGGCTTTCTTT; CDR3: CASSLQFTGRAFF
size: -; V: TRBV15; J: TRBJ2-1; D: TRBD2; DNA: TGTGCCACCAGCAGAAAGTTAGCGGGAGGAAATGAGCAGTTCTTC; CDR3: CATSRKLAGGNEQFF
size: -; V: TRBV28; J: TRBJ1-2; D: -; DNA: TGTGCCAGCAGTTTCCCCCTTAGACAGTATGGCTACACCTTC; CDR3: CASSFPLRQYGYTF
size: once; V: TRBV7-2; J: TRBJ2-5; D: TRBD1; DNA: TGTGCCAGCACCTTGGATGGACAGGGGAGTCAGACCCAGTACTTC; CDR3: CASTLDGQGSQTQYF
size: -; V: TRBV5-1; J: TRBJ1-1; D: TRBD1; DNA: TGCGCCAGCAGCATGCAGGGGGTGAACACTGAAGCTTTCTTT; CDR3: CASSMQGVNTEAFF
size: -; V: TRBV9; J: TRBJ2-1; D: -; DNA: TGTGCCAGCAGCGTAGCTGGGACTCCGAGTCACTACAATGAGCAGTTCTTC; CDR3: CASSVAGTPSHYNEQFF
size: -; V: TRBV7-2; J: TRBJ2-7; D: -; DNA: TGTGCCAGCAGCTTAAGGGGCCAGGACAGCTTCTCTCCGAGAAAGTACTTC; CDR3: CASSLRGQDSFSPRKYF
size: -; V: TRBV7-9; J: TRBJ1-2; D: TRBD1; DNA: TGTGCCAGCAGACTTACAGGGGGCTATGGCTACACCTTC; CDR3: CASRLTGGYGYTF
size: -; V: TRBV7-8; J: TRBJ2-2; D: -; DNA: TGTGCCAGCAGCTTAATCGCCGGGACAAGGAACACCGGGGAGCTGTTTTTT; CDR3: CASSLIAGTRNTGELFF
size: -; V: TRBV6-4; J: TRBJ2-5; D: TRBD1; DNA: TGTGCCAGCAGTGACTCGACAGGGGAAGAGACCCAGTACTTC; CDR3: CASSDSTGEETQYF
size: once; V: TRBV6-5; J: TRBJ2-1; D: -; DNA: TGTGCCAGCAAGAAGACGACAGTCAATGAGCAGTTCTTC; CDR3: CASKKTTVNEQFF
size: -; V: TRBV7-2; J: TRBJ2-7; D: -; DNA: TGTGCCAGCAGCTTAGAGGACAGCTTTTCCTACGAGCAGTACTTC; CDR3: CASSLEDSFSYEQYF
size: -; V: TRBV2; J: TRBJ2-5; D: -; DNA: TGTGCCAGCAGTAGCGGGCAAGAGACCCAGTACTTC; CDR3: CASSSGQETQYF
size: -; V: TRBV3-1/TRBV3-2; J: TRBJ1-1; D: -; DNA: TGTGCCAGCAGACGTGGGGCTATTGGGACTGAAGCTTTCTTT; CDR3: CASRRGAIGTEAFF
size: medium-sized; V: TRBV7-9; J: TRBJ2-2; D: TRBD1; DNA: TGTGCCAGCAGCTTCAGACAGGGGACAAACACCGGGGAGCTGTTTTTT; CDR3: CASSFRQGTNTGELFF
size: -; V: TRBV18; J: TRBJ1-1; D: -; DNA: TGTGCCAGCTCACCACCGGGGGGTTTGAACACTGAAGCTTTCTTT; CDR3: CASSPPGGLNTEAFF
size: -; V: TRBV2; J: TRBJ2-5; D: TRBD1; DNA: TGTGCCAGCAGTGTGGTGACAGGGGGAGGAGAGACCCAGTACTTC; CDR3: CASSVVTGGGETQYF
size: -; V: TRBV28; J: TRBJ1-5; D: -; DNA: TGTGCCAGCAGTTTCCCCCGACGGGGGAGAAGCAATCAGCCCCAGCATTTT; CDR3: CASSFPRRGRSNQPQHF
size: -; V: TRBV3-1/TRBV3-2; J: TRBJ1-1; D: -; DNA: TGTGCCAGCAGCCAGGTGTTTAGCACTGAAGCTTTCTTT; CDR3: CASSQVFSTEAFF
size: few; V: TRBV3-1/TRBV3-2; J: TRBJ1-2; D: -; DNA: TGTGCCAGCAGCCATTCTGGCAGGGGCTATGGCTACACCTTC; CDR3: CASSHSGRGYGYTF
size: -; V: TRBV7-2; J: TRBJ1-1; D: -; DNA: TGTGCCAGCAGTACCGGGACAAGGCTCCAAGCTTTCTTT; CDR3: CASSTGTRLQAFF
size: -; V: TRBV27; J: TRBJ1-2; D: TRBD1; DNA: TGTGCCAGCAGTTCCCCCGGGACAGGGTATGGCTACACCTTC; CDR3: CASSSPGTGYGYTF
size: few; V: TRBV10-3; J: TRBJ1-2; D: TRBD1; DNA: TGTGCCATCAGTGAGGGCAGGGGGCTTCGCGGCTACACCTTC; CDR3: CAISEGRGLRGYTF
size: few; V: TRBV5-4; J: TRBJ1-4; D: -; DNA: TGTGCCAGCAGTGACATTGCCGCAACTAATGAAAAACTGTTTTTT; CDR3: CASSDIAATNEKLFF
size: -; V: TRBV2; J: TRBJ2-6; D: TRBD1; DNA: TGTGCCAGCAGCAGGGACAGGACCTCTGGGGCCAACGTCCTGACTTTC; CDR3: CASSRDRTSGANVLTF
size: -; V: TRBV19; J: TRBJ2-6; D: TRBD1; DNA: TGTGCCAGTAACCTTCAGGGGGCCGGGGCCAACGTCCTGACTTTC; CDR3: CASNLQGAGANVLTF
size: -; V: TRBV10-3; J: TRBJ2-1; D: -; DNA: TGTGCCATCAGTGAGTCGCGGGCGTACAATGAGCAGTTCTTC; CDR3: CAISESRAYNEQFF
size: -; V: TRBV28; J: TRBJ2-7; D: TRBD1; DNA: TGTGCCAGCAGCCTACCCGACAGGGCTAAGGACTTC; CDR3: CASSLPDRAKDF
size: -; V: TRBV5-6; J: TRBJ1-3; D: -; DNA: TGTGCCAGCAGCTTTGGAGGGGTTCTCTCTGGAAACACCATATATTTT; CDR3: CASSFGGVLSGNTIYF
size: -; V: TRBV6-4; J: TRBJ2-2; D: -; DNA: TGTGCCAGCAGTGAATACTCAGGGACCGGGGAGCTGTTTTTT; CDR3: CASSEYSGTGELFF
size: -; V: TRBV24-1; J: TRBJ1-5; D: -; DNA: TGTGCCACCAGTCCTACAGGAGCCAGCAATCAGCCCCAGCATTTT; CDR3: CATSPTGASNQPQHF